A selection of T cell receptor beta chains follows, all from one sample in a study of blood T cell repertoires in COVID-19. Assay used: immunoSEQ multiplex PCR; TCRdb lists only in-frame clones, some missing. The sample has more than 15,000 clones; about nine tenths are singletons. Sample: peripheral blood. Receptors were obtained from a human donor in a cohort sampled during active COVID-19. Each CDR3 is given with its conserved first and last residue.

j_call v_call cdr3_aa
TRBJ1-4 TRBV2 CASTEDRGNGEKLFF
TRBJ2-2 TRBV4-1 CASRLQQGPNTGELFF
TRBJ2-5 TRBV19 CASSTGLAVQETQYF
TRBJ1-1 TRBV29-1 CSVLPRAGIMNTEAFF
TRBJ1-2 TRBV12-3/TRBV12-4 CASSSNRGNGYTF
TRBJ2-7 TRBV5-1 CASSLGGGHEQYF
TRBJ2-2 TRBV18 CASSDRRDGELFF
TRBJ2-1 TRBV19 CASNLAGGSYNEQFF
TRBJ1-2 TRBV5-8 CASRFAGYGYTF
TRBJ2-3 TRBV19 CATKRQALTDTQYF
TRBJ1-1 TRBV5-1 CASSLKLDTEAFF
TRBJ2-1 TRBV19 CASSIRRVNEQFF
TRBJ1-2 TRBV6-6 CASSPGQGGYTF
TRBJ2-5 TRBV5-1 CASSFPGETQYF
TRBJ2-7 TRBV7-9 CASSPRDRAHEQYF
TRBJ1-4 TRBV5-1 CASSLGGDNEKLFF
TRBJ2-7 TRBV6-6 CASSYGQGSYEQYF
TRBJ2-5 TRBV3-1/TRBV3-2 CASRRLAGGGTETQYF
TRBJ2-5 TRBV4-2 CASSPYPRTSGTQETQYF
TRBJ2-7 TRBV28 CASSPGLDYEQYF
TRBJ2-5 TRBV18 CASSPAQETQYF
TRBJ1-1 TRBV19 CASSQQSNTEAFF
TRBJ1-2 TRBV5-4 CASSPGQVTNYGYTF
TRBJ1-4 TRBV5-1 CASSLLQGAGEKLFF
TRBJ2-3 TRBV28 CASIGTSGRAPPDTQYF
TRBJ2-2 TRBV6-5 CASSTQGSGELFF
TRBJ2-2 TRBV7-3 CASRPGTSGRALGTGELFF
TRBJ1-1 TRBV19 CASSIAAGNTEAFF
TRBJ1-5 TRBV28 CASSSLGQGDQPQHF
TRBJ2-7 TRBV5-1 CASSLGGILGFYEQYF
TRBJ1-3 TRBV9 CASSAGTDTIYF
TRBJ2-2 TRBV6-1 CASSGPRDKRRTGELFF
TRBJ2-1 TRBV6-5 CASSRTPNNEQFF
TRBJ2-3 TRBV5-6 CASSLYSGSADTQYF
TRBJ2-3 TRBV29-1 CSAYGGGKYF
TRBJ1-1 TRBV5-1 CASSWDSNTEAFF